Below, 8 T cell receptor beta chains from the same sample are listed, as sequenced in a study of T cell responses to AZD1222 COVID-19 vaccine. The protocol was immunoSEQ multiplex PCR, while the TCRdb copy is restricted to in-frame clones and leaves out a portion. This sample has tens of thousands of clones, with 75% to 95% found just once. The sample was peripheral blood, taken on day 0 of MenACWY control vaccination. The receptor set was obtained from an adult in good health.

V usage is TRBV19 and J usage is TRBJ1-1; D is unclear. CDR1 is LNHDA and CDR2 is SQIVND in the germline V gene (reference sequence). The ends were cut back, 2 bases at V and 2 bases at J, with 12 bases in the middle. There are 15 residues in the CDR3. CDR3 bases: TGTGCCAGTAGTATATCGGCCATAACCAACACTGAAGCTTTCTTT. Translating gives CASSISAITNTEAFF.

This clone showed up just once. V usage is TRBV6-5 and J usage is TRBJ1-3, with D maybe TRBD1 (5 bases). Trimming removed 3 bases from V and 2 bases from J, with 11 bases in between. Germline V CDR1 and CDR2: MNHEY, SVGAGI. The CDR3 loop spans 15 amino acids. The CDR3 bases are TGTGCCAGCAGTTATGACGGGGGACCTGGAAACACCATATATTTT. Residues: CASSYDGGPGNTIYF.

The chain couples TRBV7-9 to TRBJ1-1; D not resolved. Trimming left V 4 bases short and J 1 base short, with 10 bases between. CDR1 is SEHNR, CDR2 FQNEAQ, per germline (reference sequence). The length of the CDR3 is 14 residues. The CDR3 loop is CASSSLTGNTEAFF. CDR3 nucleotide sequence: TGTGCCAGCAGCTCCTTAACTGGGAACACTGAAGCTTTCTTT.

This clone was counted once. The V and J genes are TRBV5-4 and TRBJ1-1; D is unresolved. The CDR3 sequence is 12 residues long. Germline lookup yields CDR1 SGHNT and CDR2 YYREEE (reference sequence). The ends were cut back, 6 bases at V and 6 bases at J, with 12 bases in the middle. This CDR3 is CASTEGGSEAFF. In DNA, the CDR3 is TGTGCCAGCACCGAGGGTGGCTCTGAAGCTTTCTTT.

The chain has TRBV7-8 and TRBJ1-3; no reliable D call. The length of the CDR3 is 17 residues. Germline V CDR1 and CDR2: SGHVS, FQNEAQ. Trimming removed 0 bases from V and 0 bases from J, with 12 bases in between. The DNA for the CDR3 is TGTGCCAGCAGCTTAGCGTTACGGGGTGGCTCTGGAAACACCATATATTTT. Encoded protein: CASSLALRGGSGNTIYF.

This clone came up a few times. The chain recombines TRBV12-3 or TRBV12-4 with TRBJ1-2, with no clear D. The V and J ends lost 3 bases and 2 bases respectively, with 4 bases between them. This CDR3 region has 12 residues. The CDR3 nucleotides are TGTGCCAGCAGTTTTAGGAACTATGGCTACACCTTC. Residues: CASSFRNYGYTF.

This chain joins TRBV20-1 and TRBJ2-3; D is unclear. This CDR3 spans 14 amino acids. The ends were cut back, 3 bases at V and 0 bases at J, with 10 bases in the middle. Germline CDR1 is DFQATT and CDR2 is SNEGSKA (reference sequence). The DNA for the CDR3 is TGCAGTGCTAGTACGCGTTCTAGCACAGATACGCAGTATTTT. It translates to CSASTRSSTDTQYF.

The table lists this clone with a count of one. V usage is TRBV5-1 and J usage is TRBJ2-1, with unresolved D. In germline, CDR1 is SGHRS, CDR2 YFSETQ. CDR3 length: 14 amino acids. Trimming removed 3 bases from V and 4 bases from J, with 11 bases in between. The DNA of the CDR3 is TGCGCCAGCAGCTCTGACGGAGTATACAATGAGCAGTTCTTC. Residues: CASSSDGVYNEQFF.